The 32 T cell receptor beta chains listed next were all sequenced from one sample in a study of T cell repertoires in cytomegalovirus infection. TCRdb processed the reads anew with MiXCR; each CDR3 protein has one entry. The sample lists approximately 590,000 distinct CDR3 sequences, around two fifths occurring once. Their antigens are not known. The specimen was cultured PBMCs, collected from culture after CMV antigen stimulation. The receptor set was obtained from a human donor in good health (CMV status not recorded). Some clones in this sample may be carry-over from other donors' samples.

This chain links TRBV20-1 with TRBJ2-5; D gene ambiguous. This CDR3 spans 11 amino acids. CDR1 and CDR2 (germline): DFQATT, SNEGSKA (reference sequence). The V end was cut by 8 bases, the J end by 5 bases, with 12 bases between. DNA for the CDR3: TGCAGTCCGGAGCGCGCGGAGACCCAGTACTTC. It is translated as CSPERAETQYF.

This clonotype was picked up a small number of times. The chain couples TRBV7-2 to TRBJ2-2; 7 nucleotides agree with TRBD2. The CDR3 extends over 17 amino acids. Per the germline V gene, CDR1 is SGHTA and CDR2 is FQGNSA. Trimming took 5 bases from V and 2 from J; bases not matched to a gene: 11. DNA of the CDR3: TGTGCCAGCAGCCTCCGACTAGCCCGTACTAACACCGGGGAGCTGTTTTTT. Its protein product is CASSLRLARTNTGELFF.

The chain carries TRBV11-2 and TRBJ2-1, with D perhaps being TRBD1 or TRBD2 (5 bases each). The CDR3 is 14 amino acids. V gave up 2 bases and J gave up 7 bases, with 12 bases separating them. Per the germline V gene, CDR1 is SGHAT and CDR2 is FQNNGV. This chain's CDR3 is CASSLSRGPNEQFF. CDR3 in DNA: TGTGCCAGCAGCTTATCCCGGGGCCCTAATGAGCAGTTCTTC.

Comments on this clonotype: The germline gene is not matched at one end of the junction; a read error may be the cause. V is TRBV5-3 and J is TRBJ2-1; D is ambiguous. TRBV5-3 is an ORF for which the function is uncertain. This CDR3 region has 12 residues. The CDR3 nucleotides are TGTGCCAGCAGCTTGGGCTCACCTGAGCAGTTCTTC. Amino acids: CASSLGSPEQFF.

CDR3 sequence (DNA): TGCAGTGGAGGGGACAGGGGGCTTACAGATACGCAGTATTTT. This gives the protein CSGGDRGLTDTQYF. The V gene is TRBV20-1, the J gene TRBJ2-3; TRBD1 matches at 12 bases. Germline V gives CDR1 DFQATT, CDR2 SNEGSKA (reference sequence). Losses at the gene ends were 7 bases for V and 3 bases for J; bases not matched to a gene: 5. The CDR3 consists of 14 residues.

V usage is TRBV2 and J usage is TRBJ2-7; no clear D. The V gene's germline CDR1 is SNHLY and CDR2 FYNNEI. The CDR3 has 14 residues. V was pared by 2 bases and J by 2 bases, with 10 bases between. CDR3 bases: TGTGCCAGCAGTGAATCCAGCTGGGCCTACGAGCAGTACTTC. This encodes CASSESSWAYEQYF.

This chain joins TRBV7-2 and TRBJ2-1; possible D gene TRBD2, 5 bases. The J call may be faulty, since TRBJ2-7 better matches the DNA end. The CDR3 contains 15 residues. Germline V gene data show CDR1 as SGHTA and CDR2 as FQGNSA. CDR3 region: CASSRRESSYNEQYF. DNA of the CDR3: TGTGCCAGCAGCCGAAGGGAGAGCTCCTACAATGAGCAGTACTTC.

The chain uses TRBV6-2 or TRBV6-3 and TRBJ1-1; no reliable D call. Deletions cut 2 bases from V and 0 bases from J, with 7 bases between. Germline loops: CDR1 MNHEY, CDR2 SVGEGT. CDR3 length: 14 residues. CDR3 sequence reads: CASSYADLNTEAFF. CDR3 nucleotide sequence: TGTGCCAGCAGTTACGCAGATTTGAACACTGAAGCTTTCTTT.

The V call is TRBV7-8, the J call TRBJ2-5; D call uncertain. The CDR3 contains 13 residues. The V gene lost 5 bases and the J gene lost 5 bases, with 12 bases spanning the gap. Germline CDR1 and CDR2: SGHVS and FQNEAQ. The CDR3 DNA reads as TGTGCCAGCAGCGCGACAAGCAGGGAGACCCAGTACTTC. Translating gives CASSATSRETQYF.

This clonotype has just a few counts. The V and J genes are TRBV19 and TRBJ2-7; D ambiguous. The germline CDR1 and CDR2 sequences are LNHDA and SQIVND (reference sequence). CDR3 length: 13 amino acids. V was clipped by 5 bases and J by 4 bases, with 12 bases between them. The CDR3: CASSEAPWYEQYF. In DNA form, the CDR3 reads TGTGCCAGTAGTGAGGCTCCCTGGTACGAGCAGTACTTC.

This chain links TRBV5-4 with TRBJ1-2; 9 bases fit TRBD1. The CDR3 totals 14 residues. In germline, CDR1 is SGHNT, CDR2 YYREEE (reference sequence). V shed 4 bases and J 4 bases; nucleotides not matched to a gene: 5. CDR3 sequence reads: CASSNRGRTYGYTF. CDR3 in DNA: TGTGCCAGCAGCAACAGGGGGCGGACCTATGGCTACACCTTC.

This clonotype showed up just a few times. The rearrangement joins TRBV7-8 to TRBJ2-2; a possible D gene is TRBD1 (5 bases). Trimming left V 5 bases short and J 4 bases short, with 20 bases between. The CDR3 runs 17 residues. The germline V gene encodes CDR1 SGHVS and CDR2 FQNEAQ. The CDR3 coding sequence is TGTGCCAGCAGCCCAACCCCCGGTGCAGGGTTCACCGGGGAGCTGTTTTTT. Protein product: CASSPTPGAGFTGELFF.

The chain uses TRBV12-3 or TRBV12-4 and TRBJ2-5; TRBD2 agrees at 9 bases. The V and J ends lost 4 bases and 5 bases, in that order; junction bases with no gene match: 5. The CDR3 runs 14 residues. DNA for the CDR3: TGTGCCAGCAGTTGGGGGACTAGCAGCGAGACCCAGTACTTC. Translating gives CASSWGTSSETQYF.

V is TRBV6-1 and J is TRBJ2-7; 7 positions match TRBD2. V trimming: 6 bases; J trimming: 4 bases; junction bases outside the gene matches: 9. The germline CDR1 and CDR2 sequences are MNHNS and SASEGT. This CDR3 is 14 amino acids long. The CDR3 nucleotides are TGTGCCAGCAGATACCGGGACTACCTATACGAGCAGTACTTC. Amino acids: CASRYRDYLYEQYF.

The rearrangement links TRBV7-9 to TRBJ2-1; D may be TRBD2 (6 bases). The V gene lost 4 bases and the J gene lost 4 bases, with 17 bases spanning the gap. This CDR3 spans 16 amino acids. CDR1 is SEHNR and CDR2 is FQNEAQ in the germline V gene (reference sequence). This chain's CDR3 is CASSSLTEGRYNEQFF. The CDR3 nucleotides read TGTGCCAGCAGCTCCTTGACGGAGGGACGTTACAATGAGCAGTTCTTC.

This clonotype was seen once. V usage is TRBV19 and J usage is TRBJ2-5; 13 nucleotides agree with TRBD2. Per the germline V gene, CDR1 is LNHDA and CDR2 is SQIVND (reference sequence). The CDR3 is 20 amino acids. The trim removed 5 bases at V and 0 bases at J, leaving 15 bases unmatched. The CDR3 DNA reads TGTGCCAGTAGTCCCACGGGACTAGCGGGACCCCAAACTTACCAAGAGACCCAGTACTTC. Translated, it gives CASSPTGLAGPQTYQETQYF.

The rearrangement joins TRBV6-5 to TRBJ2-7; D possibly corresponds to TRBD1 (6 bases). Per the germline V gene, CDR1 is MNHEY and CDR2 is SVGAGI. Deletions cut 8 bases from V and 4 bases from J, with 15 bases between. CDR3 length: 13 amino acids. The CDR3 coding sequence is TGTGCCAGCTGGGACACGGGGAAATACGAGCAGTACTTC. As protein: CASWDTGKYEQYF.

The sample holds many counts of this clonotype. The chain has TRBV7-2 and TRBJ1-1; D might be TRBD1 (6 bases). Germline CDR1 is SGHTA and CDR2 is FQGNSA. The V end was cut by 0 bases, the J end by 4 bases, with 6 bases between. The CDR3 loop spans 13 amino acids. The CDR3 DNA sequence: TGTGCCAGCAGCTTAGCGGGGGCCACTGAAGCTTTCTTT. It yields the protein CASSLAGATEAFF.

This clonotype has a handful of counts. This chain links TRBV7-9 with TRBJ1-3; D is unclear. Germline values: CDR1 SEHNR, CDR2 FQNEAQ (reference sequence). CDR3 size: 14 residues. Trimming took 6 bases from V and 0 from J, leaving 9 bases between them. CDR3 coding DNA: TGTGCCAGCAGGACGGTCGCCTCTGGAAACACCATATATTTT. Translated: CASRTVASGNTIYF.

The CDR3 reads CASSLGGPSSYEQYF. In DNA form, the CDR3 reads TGTGCCAGCAGCTTAGGAGGGCCAAGCTCCTACGAGCAGTACTTC. The V gene is TRBV7-6, the J gene TRBJ2-7; possible D gene TRBD2, 5 bases. Germline CDR1 SGHVS, CDR2 FNYEAQ. The CDR3 contains 15 residues. Trimming removed 1 base from V and 0 bases from J, with 10 bases in between.

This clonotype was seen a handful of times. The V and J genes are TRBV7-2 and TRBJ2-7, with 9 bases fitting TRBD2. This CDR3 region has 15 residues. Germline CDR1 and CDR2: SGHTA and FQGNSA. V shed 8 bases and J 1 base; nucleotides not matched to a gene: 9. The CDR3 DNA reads TGTGCCAGCCGACCTCTAGCGGGATATTCCTACGAGCAGTACTTC. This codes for CASRPLAGYSYEQYF.

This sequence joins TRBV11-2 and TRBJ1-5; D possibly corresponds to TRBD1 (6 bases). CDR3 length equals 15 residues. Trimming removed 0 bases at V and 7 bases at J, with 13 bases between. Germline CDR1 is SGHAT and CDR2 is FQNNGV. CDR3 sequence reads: CASSLDPGARQPQHF. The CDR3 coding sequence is TGTGCCAGCAGCTTAGATCCAGGGGCACGCCAGCCCCAGCATTTT.

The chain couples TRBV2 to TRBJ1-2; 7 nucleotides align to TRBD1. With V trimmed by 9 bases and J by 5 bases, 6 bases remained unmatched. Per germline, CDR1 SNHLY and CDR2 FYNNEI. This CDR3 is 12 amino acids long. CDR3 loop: CARTTGVYGYTF. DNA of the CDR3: TGTGCCAGAACAACAGGGGTTTATGGCTACACCTTC.

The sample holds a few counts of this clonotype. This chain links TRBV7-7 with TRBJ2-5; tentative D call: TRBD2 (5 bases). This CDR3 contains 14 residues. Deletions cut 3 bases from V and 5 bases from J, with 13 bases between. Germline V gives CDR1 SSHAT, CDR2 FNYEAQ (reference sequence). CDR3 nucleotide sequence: TGTGCCAGCAGCTTGTGGGGAGCCCACGAGACCCAGTACTTC. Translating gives CASSLWGAHETQYF.

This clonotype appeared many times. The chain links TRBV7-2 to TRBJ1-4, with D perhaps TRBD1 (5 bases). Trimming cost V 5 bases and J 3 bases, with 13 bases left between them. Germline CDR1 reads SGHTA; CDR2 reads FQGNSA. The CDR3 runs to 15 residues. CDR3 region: CASSPAGTANEKLFF. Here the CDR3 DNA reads TGTGCCAGCAGCCCCGCGGGGACCGCTAATGAAAAACTGTTTTTT.

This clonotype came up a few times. The CDR3 reads CSLPASGLVPGTDTQYF. For the CDR3, the DNA is TGCAGTCTGCCGGCTAGCGGACTAGTCCCGGGAACAGATACGCAGTATTTT. This chain links TRBV20-1 with TRBJ2-3; 7 nucleotides match TRBD2. Germline V gene lookup returns CDR1 DFQATT and CDR2 SNEGSKA (reference sequence). The V and J ends lost 8 bases and 3 bases, in that order; junction bases with no gene match: 20. The CDR3 is 17 amino acids.

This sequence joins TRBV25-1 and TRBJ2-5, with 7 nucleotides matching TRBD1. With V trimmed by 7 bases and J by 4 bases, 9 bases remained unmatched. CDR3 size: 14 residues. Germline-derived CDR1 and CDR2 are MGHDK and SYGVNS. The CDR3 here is CASTRQGLGETQYF. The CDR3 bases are TGTGCCAGCACAAGACAGGGTCTAGGAGAGACCCAGTACTTC.

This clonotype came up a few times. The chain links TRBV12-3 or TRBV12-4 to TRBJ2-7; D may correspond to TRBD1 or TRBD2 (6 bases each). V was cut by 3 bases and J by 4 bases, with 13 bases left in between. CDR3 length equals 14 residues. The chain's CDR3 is CASSFAGGIYEQYF. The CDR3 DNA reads TGTGCCAGCAGTTTTGCCGGGGGCATATACGAGCAGTACTTC.

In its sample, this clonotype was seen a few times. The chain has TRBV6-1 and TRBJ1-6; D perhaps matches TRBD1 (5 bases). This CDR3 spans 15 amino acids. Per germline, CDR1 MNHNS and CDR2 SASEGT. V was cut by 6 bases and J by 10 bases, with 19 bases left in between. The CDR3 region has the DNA TGTGCCAGCAGCTCCGGGACCCCAGGTTTCTCACCCCTCCACTTT. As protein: CASSSGTPGFSPLHF.

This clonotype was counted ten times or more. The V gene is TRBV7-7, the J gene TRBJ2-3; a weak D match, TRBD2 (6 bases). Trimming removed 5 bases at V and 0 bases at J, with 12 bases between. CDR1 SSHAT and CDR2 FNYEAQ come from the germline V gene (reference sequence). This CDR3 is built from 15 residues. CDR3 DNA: TGTGCCAGCAGCCCATTAGCGGCTAGCACAGATACGCAGTATTTT. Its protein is CASSPLAASTDTQYF.

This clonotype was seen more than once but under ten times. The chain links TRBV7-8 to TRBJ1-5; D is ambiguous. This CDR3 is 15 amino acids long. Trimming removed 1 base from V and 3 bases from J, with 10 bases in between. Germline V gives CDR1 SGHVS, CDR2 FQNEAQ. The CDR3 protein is CASSLGSGYNQPQHF. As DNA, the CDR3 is TGTGCCAGCAGCTTAGGTTCGGGATACAATCAGCCCCAGCATTTT.

The CDR3 nucleotides are TGCAGTGCTACCGGATCGACTAGCGGGAGTTGGGAGGAGCAGTTCTTC. As protein: CSATGSTSGSWEEQFF. The J gene is TRBJ2-1, the V gene TRBV20-1; 12 bases match TRBD2. Looked up from germline, CDR1 is DFQATT and CDR2 is SNEGSKA (reference sequence). The V gene end was trimmed by 4 bases and the J gene end by 10 bases; junction bases not matched to a gene: 14. This CDR3 is built from 16 residues.